One and the same sample provided the 31 T cell receptor beta chains below, sequenced in a study of T cells after yellow fever vaccination. One entry per CDR3 protein, called by TCRdb with MiXCR from the 5' RACE reads. Of about 320,000 distinct CDR3 sequences in the sample, 4% to 5.5% were seen once. The specimen was PBMCs, collected 15 days after the yellow fever booster vaccination. The origin of the receptors is a man younger than 35 who received the YFV17D yellow fever vaccine.

The chain has TRBV7-2 and TRBJ2-5; 11 bases match TRBD2. This CDR3 is 16 amino acids long. Trimming cost V 4 bases and J 5 bases; bases outside gene matches: 9. The germline V gene has CDR1 SGHTA and CDR2 FQGNSA. The chain's CDR3 is CASSSGMTSGVETQYF. DNA of the CDR3: TGTGCCAGCAGCTCTGGGATGACTAGCGGGGTGGAGACCCAGTACTTC.

This clonotype turned up a few times. V is TRBV20-1 and J is TRBJ2-1, with 10 bases aligning to TRBD2. The ends lost 2 bases at V and 0 bases at J; junction bases unmatched: 7. CDR1 and CDR2 from the germline V gene are DFQATT and SNEGSKA (reference sequence). There are 17 residues in the CDR3. The CDR3 protein is CSARLHSGGSSYNEQFF. DNA for the CDR3: TGCAGTGCTAGACTTCATAGCGGGGGGAGCTCCTACAATGAGCAGTTCTTC.

V usage is TRBV7-2 and J usage is TRBJ1-1; TRBD1 might be the D (6 bases). The CDR3 loop spans 14 amino acids. Germline V CDR1 and CDR2: SGHTA, FQGNSA. V gave up 5 bases and J gave up 1 base, with 11 bases separating them. CDR3 DNA sequence: TGTGCCAGCAGCATCTGGACAGCGAACACTGAAGCTTTCTTT. The encoded protein is CASSIWTANTEAFF. Together with reference TRBV7-2 and TRBJ1-1, the CDR3 gives the full variable domain: GAGVSQSPSNKVTEKGKDVELRCDPISGHTALYWYRQSLGQGLEFLIYFQGNSAPDKSGLPSDRFSAERTGGSVSTLTIQRTQQEDSAVYLCASSIWTANTEAFFGQGTRLTVV.

This sequence joins TRBV5-4 and TRBJ2-3; D is unclear. CDR3 size: 13 residues. Trimming stripped 5 bases from V and 2 bases from J, with 9 bases between. CDR1 is SGHNT and CDR2 is YYREEE in the germline V gene (reference sequence). The CDR3 loop is CASSYGPTDTQYF. DNA for the CDR3: TGTGCCAGCAGTTACGGACCCACAGATACGCAGTATTTT.

The chain couples TRBV7-9 to TRBJ1-6, with TRBD1 as a possible D gene (6 bases). The CDR3 loop spans 16 amino acids. Germline CDR1 is SEHNR and CDR2 is FQNEAQ (reference sequence). Trimming removed 1 base at V and 5 bases at J, with 12 bases between. The DNA for the CDR3 is TGTGCCAGCAGCTTAGGATTTGCAGGGGATAATTCACCCCTCCACTTT. Its protein product is CASSLGFAGDNSPLHF.

A few counts support this clonotype. V gene TRBV12-3 or TRBV12-4 combines with J gene TRBJ2-3; 9 bases are shared with TRBD2. The V gene end was trimmed by 2 bases and the J gene end by 4 bases; junction bases not matched to a gene: 4. The CDR3 loop spans 15 amino acids. CDR3 in amino acids: CASSLTTSGSDTQYF. CDR3 DNA: TGTGCCAGCAGTTTAACGACTAGCGGTTCAGATACGCAGTATTTT.

This clonotype was seen ten or more times. This chain connects TRBV9 to TRBJ1-1; possible D gene TRBD1, 5 bases. Germline-derived CDR1 and CDR2 are SGDLS and YYNGEE. The CDR3 sequence is 15 residues long. The V and J ends lost 4 bases and 0 bases respectively, with 13 bases between them. For the CDR3, the DNA is TGTGCCAGCAGCCCTTACCGGGGACTGAACACTGAAGCTTTCTTT. Translating it yields CASSPYRGLNTEAFF.

The V gene is TRBV10-3, the J gene TRBJ1-5; 7 nucleotides align to TRBD1. Trimming removed 6 bases from V and 2 bases from J; junction bases left unmatched: 7. The CDR3 is 15 residues long. Germline lookup yields CDR1 ENHRY and CDR2 SYGVKD. CDR3 nucleotides: TGTGCCATCAGCTTGACAGGGATAGGCAATCAGCCCCAGCATTTT. This codes for CAISLTGIGNQPQHF.

There are a few counts of this clonotype. The chain has TRBV27 and TRBJ1-5; no definite D call. Germline loops: CDR1 MNHEY, CDR2 SMNVEV (reference sequence). The germline V and J ends were trimmed by 3 bases and 4 bases, with 13 bases remaining between them. This CDR3 is 15 amino acids long. CDR3 in amino acids: CASSLAEVPNQPQHF. The CDR3 DNA follows: TGTGCCAGCAGTTTGGCAGAGGTCCCGAATCAGCCCCAGCATTTT.

The CDR3 is CASSLDQGAGDTQYF. CDR3 bases: TGTGCCAGCAGCTTAGACCAGGGGGCAGGAGATACGCAGTATTTT. The chain combines TRBV11-1 with TRBJ2-3, with 8 bases identical to TRBD1. J gave up 5 bases and V 1 base, and 5 bases lay outside the gene matches. The CDR3 length is 15 residues. Germline V gives CDR1 SGHAT, CDR2 FQDESV (reference sequence). Supplemented by reference TRBV11-1 and TRBJ2-3, the full variable domain reads EAEVAQSPRYKITEKSQAVAFWCDPISGHATLYWYRQILGQGPELLVQFQDESVVDDSQLPKDRFSAERLKGVDSTLKIQPAELGDSAMYLCASSLDQGAGDTQYFGPGTRLTVL.

There are a few counts of this clonotype. The rearrangement uses TRBV7-2 and TRBJ2-2; D ambiguous. This CDR3 region has 12 residues. V gave up 8 bases and J gave up 1 base, with 5 bases separating them. Germline V gene sequence: CDR1 SGHTA, CDR2 FQGNSA. DNA for the CDR3: TGTGCCAGCGTCGAGAACACCGGGGAGCTGTTTTTT. This codes for CASVENTGELFF.

This clonotype was picked up many times. This chain joins TRBV7-2 and TRBJ2-3; no clear D. Per germline, CDR1 SGHTA and CDR2 FQGNSA. This CDR3 comprises 11 residues. The ends were cut back, 7 bases at V and 2 bases at J, with 4 bases in the middle. In DNA, the CDR3 is TGTGCCAGCACATACACAGATACGCAGTATTTT. The encoded protein is CASTYTDTQYF.

The rearrangement joins TRBV5-1 to TRBJ2-2, with 7 bases identical to TRBD2. The germline CDR1 and CDR2 sequences are SGHRS and YFSETQ. The CDR3 has 15 amino acids. Trimming at V came to 0 bases and at J to 3 bases, leaving 2 bases not matched to a gene. The CDR3: CASSLAGGYTGELFF. The CDR3 DNA sequence: TGCGCCAGCAGCTTGGCCGGGGGGTACACCGGGGAGCTGTTTTTT.

CDR3 sequence: CASRPAATGELFF. The CDR3 DNA sequence: TGTGCCAGCAGACCGGCAGCGACAGGCGAACTGTTTTTT. The rearrangement links TRBV28 to TRBJ1-4; weak D call: TRBD1 (6 bases). Looked up from germline, CDR1 is MDHEN and CDR2 is SYDVKM. This CDR3 is built from 13 residues. V shed 6 bases and J shed 12 bases, with 17 bases lying between them.

CDR3 sequence: CASSLAGGGNIQYF. The CDR3 nucleotides read TGCGCCAGCAGCTTGGCCGGAGGGGGGAACATTCAGTACTTC. The rearrangement uses TRBV5-1 and TRBJ2-4, with D perhaps being TRBD1 or TRBD2 (6 bases each). Germline values: CDR1 SGHRS, CDR2 YFSETQ. The CDR3 contains 14 residues. Trimming stripped 0 bases from V and 7 bases from J, with 11 bases between.

The J gene is TRBJ2-2, the V gene TRBV12-3 or TRBV12-4; D is undetermined. The CDR3 spans 13 residues. The germline V and J ends were trimmed by 5 bases and 9 bases, with 13 bases remaining between them. The CDR3 protein is CASSPDRIRELFF. In DNA, the CDR3 is TGTGCCAGCAGTCCCGACCGAATCCGGGAGCTGTTTTTT.

This clonotype was picked up many times. This sequence joins TRBV7-9 and TRBJ2-1, with 8 positions matching TRBD2. Germline CDR1 SEHNR, CDR2 FQNEAQ (reference sequence). The CDR3 is 12 residues long. The V gene end was trimmed by 6 bases and the J gene end by 9 bases; junction bases not matched to a gene: 4. The CDR3 here is CASSLTSGEQFF. The CDR3, as DNA: TGTGCCAGCAGTCTTACTAGCGGTGAGCAGTTCTTC.

This clonotype was observed many times. The genes are TRBV10-3 and TRBJ2-1; 11 bases are shared with TRBD2. The J segment lost 5 bases and the V segment lost 6 bases, leaving 12 bases of the junction unmatched. Germline V CDR1 and CDR2: ENHRY, SYGVKD. The CDR3 length is 17 residues. The CDR3 region is CAIRGGPGLAANNEQFF. In nucleotides, the CDR3 is TGTGCCATCAGAGGGGGCCCGGGACTAGCGGCCAACAATGAGCAGTTCTTC.

In this sample, this clonotype turned up many times. The J gene is TRBJ2-3, the V gene TRBV7-6; 7 bases fit TRBD2. The germline CDR1 and CDR2 sequences are SGHVS and FNYEAQ. This CDR3 has 15 amino acids. Trimming removed 1 base from V and 4 bases from J; junction bases left unmatched: 5. The CDR3 reads CASSLGSGGSDTQYF. CDR3 nucleotide sequence: TGTGCCAGCAGCTTAGGGTCGGGGGGTTCAGATACGCAGTATTTT.

This clonotype was seen at least ten times. This chain links TRBV5-1 with TRBJ2-7; D may match TRBD1 or TRBD2 (5 bases each). The length of the CDR3 is 15 residues. The germline gives CDR1 SGHRS, CDR2 YFSETQ. V was trimmed by 0 bases and J by 2 bases, leaving 12 bases between them. The CDR3 sequence: CASSLGGAWAYEQYF. The CDR3, as DNA: TGCGCCAGCAGCTTGGGAGGGGCGTGGGCCTACGAGCAGTACTTC.

This chain links TRBV29-1 with TRBJ1-2; maybe TRBD1 (5 bases). The germline CDR1 and CDR2 sequences are SQVTM and ANQGSEA. V lost 4 bases and J lost 5, with 11 bases in between. The CDR3 extends over 12 amino acids. The CDR3 region has the DNA TGCAGCGTTGCCCAGGGAGAGTATGGCTACACCTTC. Translating it yields CSVAQGEYGYTF.

The sample holds many counts of this clonotype. This chain links TRBV30 with TRBJ2-5; TRBD1 is a possible D gene (6 bases). V lost 0 bases and J 5 bases, leaving 7 bases between the germline ends. CDR3 length: 12 residues. The germline V gene has CDR1 GTSNPN and CDR2 SVGIG (reference sequence). CDR3 sequence: CAWSVQGETQYF. CDR3 DNA sequence: TGTGCCTGGAGTGTACAGGGTGAGACCCAGTACTTC. The full variable domain, in which reference TRBV30 and TRBJ2-5 provide the parts outside the CDR3, is SQTIHQWPATLVQPVGSPLSLECTVEGTSNPNLYWYRQAAGRGLQLLFYSVGIGQISSEVPQNLSASRPQDRQFILSSKKLLLSDSGFYLCAWSVQGETQYFGPGTRLLVL.

Only a few counts were recorded for this clonotype. The genes are TRBV7-9 and TRBJ1-1; TRBD1 is a possible D gene (5 bases). Per the germline V gene, CDR1 is SEHNR and CDR2 is FQNEAQ (reference sequence). V gave up 1 base and J gave up 0 bases, with 12 bases separating them. This CDR3 has 16 amino acids. CDR3 nucleotides: TGTGCCAGCAGCTTAGTAGGGGACCCAATGAACACTGAAGCTTTCTTT. Translation: CASSLVGDPMNTEAFF.

This clonotype appeared a few times. The J gene is TRBJ1-3, the V gene TRBV5-1, with TRBD1 matching over 9 bases. CDR1 SGHRS and CDR2 YFSETQ come from the germline V gene. The CDR3 spans 15 residues. With 3 bases clipped from V and 2 bases from J, the junction kept 3 bases outside the gene matches. The CDR3 sequence is CASSWGDRAGNTIYF. As DNA, the CDR3 is TGCGCCAGCAGCTGGGGGGACAGGGCTGGAAACACCATATATTTT.

The genes are TRBV7-9 and TRBJ2-6, with D perhaps TRBD1 or TRBD2 (5 bases each). The CDR3 spans 17 residues. V lost 5 bases, J lost 0 bases, and 14 bases lay in between. Germline V CDR1 and CDR2: SEHNR, FQNEAQ (reference sequence). The CDR3 nucleotides are TGTGCCAGCAGCCCGGGACCAGGAGGCTCTGGGGCCAACGTCCTGACTTTC. Translated, it gives CASSPGPGGSGANVLTF.

This clonotype was seen ten or more times. The chain couples TRBV4-3 to TRBJ1-2; the D is unclear. Germline CDR1 reads LGHNA; CDR2 reads YSLEER. Between the trimmed V and J ends, which lost 0 bases and 6 bases, there was a span of 14 bases. The CDR3 contains 15 residues. CDR3 in amino acids: CASSQDSGSADGYTF. In DNA form, the CDR3 reads TGCGCCAGCAGCCAAGATTCCGGGAGCGCCGATGGCTACACCTTC.

This clonotype was detected a few times. J is TRBJ1-5 and V is TRBV6-2 or TRBV6-3; no definite D call. Germline CDR1 and CDR2: MNHEY and SVGEGT. Trimming cost V 4 bases and J 9 bases, with 19 bases left between them. This CDR3 has 15 amino acids. The CDR3 region has the DNA TGTGCCAGCAGTTTACGGGCCTGGAAGGGCTCGCCCCAGCATTTT. It encodes CASSLRAWKGSPQHF.

This clonotype was detected many times. The chain links TRBV25-1 to TRBJ1-5, with no clear D. The V gene lost 9 bases and the J gene lost 7 bases, with 22 bases spanning the gap. Germline V lookup: CDR1 MGHDK, CDR2 SYGVNS. CDR3 length: 15 residues. This CDR3 reads CASSGRESLEQPQHF. CDR3 nucleotides: TGTGCCAGTTCAGGTCGGGAGTCTCTAGAGCAGCCCCAGCATTTT.

This chain links TRBV10-3 with TRBJ1-6; unclear D gene. CDR1 and CDR2 (germline): ENHRY, SYGVKD. V was shortened by 4 bases and J by 3 bases, with 4 bases between the two germline ends. The CDR3 loop spans 13 amino acids. CDR3 bases: TGTGCCATCAGTGGACACTATAATTCACCCCTCCACTTT. Its protein product is CAISGHYNSPLHF.

This clonotype has a handful of counts. The chain links TRBV6-5 to TRBJ2-3, with D perhaps assigned TRBD1 or TRBD2 (6 bases each). The CDR3 loop spans 14 amino acids. Trimming shortened V by 4 bases and J by 2 bases, and 10 bases separated the two germline ends. Germline values: CDR1 MNHEY, CDR2 SVGAGI. DNA of the CDR3: TGTGCCAGCAGTTCTACGGGGGCCACAGATACGCAGTATTTT. Its protein product is CASSSTGATDTQYF.

This clonotype was seen a handful of times. The rearrangement uses TRBV20-1 and TRBJ2-5, with TRBD1 matching 9 bases. The CDR3 length is 14 residues. J lost 9 bases, V lost 2 bases, and 10 bases had no gene match. Looked up from germline, CDR1 is DFQATT and CDR2 is SNEGSKA (reference sequence). CDR3 nucleotides: TGCAGTGCTAGATCCTGGGGACAGGGCGTCCCCCAGTACTTC. Translation: CSARSWGQGVPQYF.